The clone carrying this TCR beta chain was seen many times. Its specificity is unknown. From the 5' RACE reads, TCRdb called clonotypes with MiXCR, one entry per CDR3 protein. The sample lists around 450,000 distinct CDR3 sequences, roughly 27% occurring once. The source of the sample is a study of CD8 T cells in ankylosing spondylitis. Study-wide points: Enrichment of disease-linked clones was reportedly significant in matched ankylosing spondylitis synovial fluid. Characteristic, it appeared, of ankylosing spondylitis blood was a TCR beta motif of fewer than 10 highly homologous variants. Earlier authors reported some of these motif variants in reactive arthritis synovial fluid and blood.

J gave up 0 bases and V 6 bases, and 7 bases lay outside the gene matches. The CDR3 has 17 residues. This sequence was found in a male donor with ankylosing spondylitis. Sequencing was performed on blood, either unsorted or a sorted T cell fraction (not recorded which). V usage is TRBV12-3 or TRBV12-4 and J usage is TRBJ2-2; 10 bases map to TRBD2. The chain's CDR3 is CASSDGLAVTNTGELFF. CDR3 coding DNA: TGTGCCAGCAGCGATGGACTAGCGGTTACGAACACCGGGGAGCTGTTTTTT.